The T cell receptor beta chain described here comes from a study of T cell changes during pregnancy in multiple sclerosis. Produced via immunoSEQ multiplex PCR; TCRdb's table is partial and in-frame only. This table holds 35,000 to 50,000 clones, approximately 91% found once. There are 17 residues in the CDR3. Germline CDR1 reads MGHRA; CDR2 reads YSYEKL. Trimming removed 1 base from V and 1 base from J; junction bases left unmatched: 7. The chain uses TRBV4-1 and TRBJ2-4; 7 bases are shared with TRBD2. Here the sequenced sample was CD4+ T cells from peripheral blood mononuclear cells, taken after pregnancy. This TCR derives from a female donor in good health, enrolled as a control in a pregnancy study. CDR3 residues: CASSQAGRALAKNIQYF. The CDR3 coding sequence is TGCGCCAGCAGCCAAGCGGGGAGGGCCTTGGCCAAAAACATTCAGTACTTC.